The 20 T cell receptor beta chains below were found in one sample sequenced in a study of T-cell memory formation after mild COVID-19. MiXCR, run by TCRdb on the 5' RACE reads, gives a single entry per CDR3 protein. The sample holds 250,000 to 300,000 distinct CDR3 sequences, roughly 16% seen once. Sequences were obtained from PBMCs or a T cell subset sorted from them (not recorded which). The receptors were gathered from a man aged 18 to 30 who had mild COVID-19 (a few samples of this study predate the infection). Cell type and time point are not known.

A few counts support this clonotype. The V call is TRBV5-5, the J call TRBJ1-1; D is unclear. The V end was cut by 0 bases, the J end by 10 bases, with 19 bases between. Germline CDR1 is SGHKS and CDR2 is YYEKEE (reference sequence). This CDR3 contains 15 residues. Written as DNA, the CDR3 is TGTGCCAGCAGCTTGGCCGGAATAGGGCTCGGCGGAGCTTTCTTT. Amino acid sequence: CASSLAGIGLGGAFF.

The rearrangement joins TRBV19 to TRBJ1-5; D may be TRBD1 (6 bases). Trimming removed 5 bases from V and 6 bases from J, with 14 bases in between. This CDR3 contains 14 residues. Per the germline V gene, CDR1 is LNHDA and CDR2 is SQIVND (reference sequence). The CDR3 DNA reads TGTGCCAGTAGTCACCGGGACAATGCTCAGCCCCAGCATTTT. This encodes CASSHRDNAQPQHF.

This clonotype showed up just a few times. This chain joins TRBV29-1 and TRBJ2-3, with 7 bases that match TRBD1. In germline, CDR1 is SQVTM, CDR2 ANQGSEA. The CDR3 extends over 13 amino acids. The J segment lost 2 bases and the V segment lost 7 bases, leaving 6 bases of the junction unmatched. The CDR3 nucleotides are TGCAGCGGCGTTAGGGGGCTCACAGATACGCAGTATTTT. As protein: CSGVRGLTDTQYF.

In this sample, this clonotype turned up a few times. V is TRBV11-1 and J is TRBJ2-7; perhaps TRBD2 as D (5 bases). This CDR3 has 13 amino acids. Per germline, CDR1 SGHAT and CDR2 FQDESV (reference sequence). Trimming stripped 3 bases from V and 3 bases from J, with 9 bases between. The CDR3 sequence: CASSLGENYEQYF. The CDR3 nucleotides are TGTGCCAGCAGCTTGGGAGAGAACTACGAGCAGTACTTC.

The rearrangement joins TRBV29-1 to TRBJ2-1; a weak D match, TRBD2 (7 bases). The CDR3 is made up of 12 amino acids. Germline V gives CDR1 SQVTM, CDR2 ANQGSEA. Deletions cut 4 bases from V and 7 bases from J, with 11 bases between. In DNA, the CDR3 is TGCAGCGTTGCCAGGGGAGGGAATGAGCAGTTCTTC. Its protein product is CSVARGGNEQFF.

The table lists this clonotype with a few counts. V usage is TRBV18 and J usage is TRBJ1-2, with D perhaps TRBD1 (6 bases). Trimming cost V 6 bases and J 5 bases, with 16 bases left between them. CDR3 size: 14 residues. The germline V gene encodes CDR1 KGHSH and CDR2 LQKENI. Here the CDR3 DNA reads TGTGCCAGCTCCCGGGACATTGTGAAATATGGCTACACCTTC. This sequence encodes CASSRDIVKYGYTF.

This clonotype was counted between two and nine times. The V and J genes are TRBV27 and TRBJ1-2; TRBD1 matches at 11 bases. Germline V gene data show CDR1 as MNHEY and CDR2 as SMNVEV (reference sequence). The CDR3 is made up of 14 amino acids. The trim removed 6 bases at V and 6 bases at J, leaving 6 bases unmatched. Here the CDR3 DNA reads TGTGCCAGCAGACGGACAGGGGGCGGGGATGGCTACACCTTC. Translating gives CASRRTGGGDGYTF.

This chain connects TRBV7-2 to TRBJ2-3; no clear D gene. CDR3 length: 14 residues. Germline lookup yields CDR1 SGHTA and CDR2 FQGNSA. Trimming removed 6 bases from V and 6 bases from J, with 16 bases in between. This CDR3 reads CASRPYTTEDTQYF. CDR3 bases: TGTGCCAGCAGACCTTATACGACCGAGGATACGCAGTATTTT.

J is TRBJ1-1 and V is TRBV20-1; no definite D call. This CDR3 is 14 amino acids long. From germline, CDR1 is DFQATT and CDR2 SNEGSKA (reference sequence). V lost 3 bases and J lost 0, with 11 bases in between. In nucleotides, the CDR3 is TGCAGTGCTAGCGGTGCCGGTTTGAACACTGAAGCTTTCTTT. Its translation is CSASGAGLNTEAFF.

Only a few counts were recorded for this clonotype. The chain links TRBV4-1 to TRBJ2-7; TRBD1 is a possible D gene (5 bases). Germline V CDR1 and CDR2: MGHRA, YSYEKL. Trimming shortened V by 0 bases and J by 2 bases, and 5 bases separated the two germline ends. This CDR3 comprises 13 residues. For the CDR3, the DNA is TGCGCCAGCAGCCAAGACAGGGCCTACGAGCAGTACGTC. Protein product: CASSQDRAYEQYV.

The sample holds a few counts of this clonotype. The chain links TRBV6-5 to TRBJ2-3; the match to TRBD1 covers 7 bases. This CDR3 is 14 amino acids long. V was pared by 4 bases and J by 6 bases, with 7 bases of the junction left unmatched. Germline-derived CDR1 and CDR2 are MNHEY and SVGAGI. CDR3 protein: CASSSGQTMDTQYF. The CDR3 DNA is TGTGCCAGCAGTTCGGGACAGACCATGGATACGCAGTATTTT.

V usage is TRBV7-6 and J usage is TRBJ1-1, with no clear D. In germline, CDR1 is SGHVS, CDR2 FNYEAQ. This CDR3 contains 12 residues. V lost 5 bases to trimming and J lost 3 bases, with 7 bases between them. CDR3 sequence (DNA): TGTGCCAGCAGCCGGACTGACACTGAAGCTTTCTTT. Translation gives CASSRTDTEAFF.

The CDR3 is CASSLWVGGPDTQYF. As DNA, the CDR3 is TGCGCCAGCAGCCTGTGGGTGGGGGGGCCAGATACGCAGTATTTT. This rearrangement joins TRBV5-1 to TRBJ2-3, with a weak D call TRBD2 (7 bases). The germline gives CDR1 SGHRS, CDR2 YFSETQ. V was trimmed by 4 bases and J by 4 bases, leaving 16 bases between them. CDR3 length: 15 residues.

The chain links TRBV7-9 to TRBJ1-6; possible D gene TRBD1, 6 bases. The germline V and J ends were trimmed by 1 base and 8 bases, with 15 bases remaining between them. The CDR3 sequence is 16 residues long. The germline CDR1 and CDR2 sequences are SEHNR and FQNEAQ (reference sequence). The chain's CDR3 is CASSLDREANHSPLHF. The CDR3 DNA reads as TGTGCCAGCAGCTTAGACAGGGAAGCGAACCATTCACCCCTCCACTTT.

V gene TRBV6-4 combines with J gene TRBJ2-2; a possible D gene is TRBD2 (6 bases). V was clipped by 6 bases and J by 4 bases, with 12 bases between them. Looked up from germline, CDR1 is MRHNA and CDR2 is SNTAGT. CDR3 size: 14 residues. CDR3 nucleotide sequence: TGTGCCAGCAGGACTAGATCAGGCACCGGGGAGCTGTTTTTT. Residues: CASRTRSGTGELFF.

The rearrangement joins TRBV20-1 to TRBJ2-3; TRBD2 matches 7 bases. Germline assignment: CDR1 DFQATT and CDR2 SNEGSKA (reference sequence). V shed 1 base, J shed 4 bases, and the junction held 5 bases outside the gene matches. The CDR3 loop spans 14 amino acids. The CDR3 bases are TGCAGTGCTAGAGGCGGGAGAGGGGCAGATACGCAGTATTTT. Translation: CSARGGRGADTQYF.

The sample holds many counts of this clonotype. CDR3 in amino acids: CASSPRTGGSYEQYF. The DNA of the CDR3 is TGCGCCAGCAGCCCTCGGACAGGGGGCTCCTACGAGCAGTACTTC. The genes are TRBV4-1 and TRBJ2-7; 10 positions agree with TRBD1. The V gene's germline CDR1 is MGHRA and CDR2 YSYEKL. The ends lost 4 bases at V and 0 bases at J; junction bases unmatched: 3. The CDR3 spans 15 residues.

This clonotype was seen ten or more times. The chain is built from TRBV29-1 and TRBJ2-3, with D possibly matching TRBD1 (6 bases). Germline V gene data show CDR1 as SQVTM and CDR2 as ANQGSEA. V lost 3 bases and J 3 bases, leaving 13 bases between the germline ends. The CDR3 is 14 residues long. The CDR3 DNA is TGCAGCGTTGACAGGGGAGTTAGGACAGATACGCAGTATTTT. Its protein product is CSVDRGVRTDTQYF.

The chain joins TRBV7-2 to TRBJ1-2; D may be TRBD1 (5 bases). The CDR3 is made up of 15 amino acids. V was clipped by 1 base and J by 7 bases, with 16 bases between them. Germline V gene lookup returns CDR1 SGHTA and CDR2 FQGNSA. The CDR3 reads CASSLVGFGAGGYTF. The CDR3, as DNA: TGTGCCAGCAGCTTAGTCGGCTTCGGGGCGGGTGGCTACACCTTC.

This clonotype has only a few counts. The V and J genes are TRBV28 and TRBJ1-1; D not resolved. V was trimmed by 6 bases and J by 0 bases, leaving 11 bases between them. Germline V gives CDR1 MDHEN, CDR2 SYDVKM. The CDR3 is made up of 14 amino acids. The CDR3 DNA is TGTGCCAGCAGAAACGACCGAATGAACACTGAAGCTTTCTTT. Residues: CASRNDRMNTEAFF.